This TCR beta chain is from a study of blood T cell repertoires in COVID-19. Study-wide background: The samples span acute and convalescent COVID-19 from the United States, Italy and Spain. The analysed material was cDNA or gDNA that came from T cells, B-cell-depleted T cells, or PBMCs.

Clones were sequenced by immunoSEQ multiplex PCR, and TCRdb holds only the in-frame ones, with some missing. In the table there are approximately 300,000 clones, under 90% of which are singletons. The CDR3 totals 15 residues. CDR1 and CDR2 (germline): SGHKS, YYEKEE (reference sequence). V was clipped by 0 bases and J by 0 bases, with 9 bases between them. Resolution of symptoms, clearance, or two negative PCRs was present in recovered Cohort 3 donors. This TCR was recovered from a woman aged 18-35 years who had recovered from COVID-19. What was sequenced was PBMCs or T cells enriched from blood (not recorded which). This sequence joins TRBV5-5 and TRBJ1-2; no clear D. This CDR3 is CASSLGPDTNYGYTF. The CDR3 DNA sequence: TGTGCCAGCAGCTTGGGTCCAGATACTAACTATGGCTACACCTTC.